One sample yielded the 12 T cell receptor beta chains listed below, sequenced in a study of cytomegalovirus exposure and HLA in healthy donors. The PCR had 60 Vbeta and 13 Jbeta primers. Sequencing was performed with immunoSEQ multiplex PCR; in TCRdb, only in-frame clones are kept and a portion is missing. This sample has about 150,000 clones, with approximately 75% found just once. Sequencing was performed on PBMCs. The source of these receptors is a man aged 18-30 years in good health and CMV-seronegative.

The V call is TRBV28, the J call TRBJ1-3; D unclear. Trimming took off 6 bases at V and 5 bases at J, with 14 bases between the two ends. This CDR3 comprises 14 residues. Germline lookup yields CDR1 MDHEN and CDR2 SYDVKM. The CDR3 DNA sequence: TGTGCCAGCAGCCCGGTTGATACCCGAAACACCATATATTTT. Protein product: CASSPVDTRNTIYF.

The chain joins TRBV19 to TRBJ2-3; 11 nucleotides align to TRBD2. The germline gives CDR1 LNHDA, CDR2 SQIVND (reference sequence). The V gene end was trimmed by 3 bases and the J gene end by 3 bases; junction bases not matched to a gene: 8. There are 17 residues in the CDR3. CDR3 amino acids: CASSISASSGGTDTQYF. CDR3 in DNA: TGTGCCAGTAGTATTTCGGCGTCTAGCGGGGGGACAGATACGCAGTATTTT.

In the case of this clone: The CDR3 ends on some other residue instead of the conserved phenylalanine or tryptophan, so this is likely a read error. The rearrangement links TRBV6-1 to TRBJ1-2; 8 bases fit TRBD1. V lost 5 bases to trimming and J lost 6 bases; unmatched junction nucleotides: 8. Germline loops: CDR1 MNHNS, CDR2 SASEGT. The length of the CDR3 is 14 residues. The CDR3 DNA is TGTGCCAGCAGTTTCGACAGGGGCGGGGATGGCTACACCTTA. Residues: CASSFDRGGDGYTL.

J is TRBJ1-1 and V is TRBV7-9; D perhaps matches TRBD1 (6 bases). Trimming shortened V by 4 bases and J by 5 bases, and 14 bases separated the two germline ends. The CDR3 sequence is 14 residues long. CDR1 SEHNR and CDR2 FQNEAQ come from the germline V gene (reference sequence). The chain's CDR3 is CASSSKQGGTEAFF. In nucleotides, the CDR3 is TGTGCCAGCAGCTCGAAACAGGGAGGGACTGAAGCTTTCTTT.

V and J are TRBV6-1 and TRBJ2-7; no clear D. The CDR3 covers 13 residues. Germline lookup yields CDR1 MNHNS and CDR2 SASEGT. With 6 bases removed from V and 9 bases from J, the gap between germline ends came to 18 bases. The CDR3 DNA follows: TGTGCCAGCAGACCACTCCAGGAATCTGGGCAGTACGTC. This codes for CASRPLQESGQYV.

This chain links TRBV29-1 with TRBJ2-3; 7 bases align to TRBD1. V lost 5 bases, J lost 3 bases, and 5 bases stayed unmatched. The germline V gene encodes CDR1 SQVTM and CDR2 ANQGSEA. The CDR3 consists of 13 residues. The CDR3 is CSVRDSVTDTQYF. CDR3 DNA: TGCAGCGTTCGGGACAGCGTTACAGATACGCAGTATTTT.

The chain couples TRBV10-1 to TRBJ2-4, with D perhaps matching TRBD1 (7 bases). The CDR3 has 16 residues. V shed 7 bases and J shed 3 bases, with 19 bases lying between them. Germline CDR1 reads WNHNN; CDR2 reads SYGVQD (reference sequence). The CDR3: CASNGQGGSVKNIQYF. For the CDR3, the DNA is TGCGCCAGCAATGGGCAGGGGGGCTCGGTCAAAAACATTCAGTACTTC.

There are a few counts of this clone. The rearrangement joins TRBV7-9 to TRBJ1-3, with D perhaps matching TRBD1 (5 bases). V gave up 5 bases and J gave up 4 bases, with 18 bases separating them. The CDR3 contains 16 residues. CDR1 is SEHNR and CDR2 is FQNEAQ in the germline V gene (reference sequence). CDR3 protein: CASSPWGGGLGNTIYF. The CDR3 region has the DNA TGTGCCAGCAGCCCTTGGGGGGGAGGACTAGGAAACACCATATATTTT.

This rearrangement joins TRBV30 to TRBJ1-5; no reliable D call. This CDR3 comprises 13 residues. Between the trimmed V and J ends, which lost 4 bases and 3 bases, there was a span of 10 bases. Germline V gene data show CDR1 as GTSNPN and CDR2 as SVGIG (reference sequence). CDR3: CAWNNVINQPQHF. The CDR3, as DNA: TGTGCCTGGAACAATGTGATCAATCAGCCCCAGCATTTT.

The chain is built from TRBV5-4 and TRBJ2-3, with 8 bases lining up with TRBD1. J lost 4 bases, V lost 3 bases, and 4 bases had no gene match. The CDR3 runs 14 residues. Germline loops: CDR1 SGHNT, CDR2 YYREEE (reference sequence). CDR3 in amino acids: CASSSGQGPDTQYF. The CDR3 DNA follows: TGTGCCAGCAGCTCCGGACAGGGCCCAGATACGCAGTATTTT.

In this sample, this clone turned up once. V usage is TRBV2 and J usage is TRBJ2-1, with 8 bases matching TRBD2. With 6 bases clipped from V and 0 bases from J, the junction kept 1 base outside the gene matches. The CDR3 loop spans 14 amino acids. CDR1 is SNHLY and CDR2 is FYNNEI in the germline V gene. The CDR3 coding sequence is TGTGCCAGCAGAGGGACTAGCTCCTACAATGAGCAGTTCTTC. This sequence encodes CASRGTSSYNEQFF.

The chain's CDR3 is CASSTKRGPSSYNEQFF. Here the CDR3 DNA reads TGTGCCAGCAGCACTAAGCGGGGCCCTAGCTCCTACAATGAGCAGTTCTTC. The chain uses TRBV9 and TRBJ2-1; 7 bases are a match to TRBD2. The germline V gene encodes CDR1 SGDLS and CDR2 YYNGEE. V shed 4 bases and J 0 bases; nucleotides not matched to a gene: 10. The CDR3 length is 17 residues.